The sample holds a few counts of the clone carrying this T cell receptor beta chain. Its antigen is as yet unknown. Each of the CD4+ naive, central memory, regulatory and stem cell-like memory populations was sorted via CD45RO/CCR7/CD25/CD127/CD95/CD27. Isolated RNA was reverse transcribed in full, so expressed TCRB transcripts were sequenced. Some clones are missing from TCRdb's copy, which holds only in-frame ones; the method was immunoSEQ multiplex PCR. The sample yields hundreds of thousands of clones, over 25% seen once. The sample is drawn from a study of beta chain features in type 1 diabetes. Across the whole study: Cell yields, gender and age were similar in healthy donors and patients.

Study results and caveats: For Type 1 diabetes patients, all four CD4+ subsets carried TCRB CDR3s that were moderately but significantly shorter.

This TCR derives from a man aged 18 to 30 in good health. The sequencing input was naive CD4+ T cells from blood.

CDR3 sequence reads: CASSLGQANYGYTF. CDR3 DNA sequence: TGCGCCAGCAGCTTGGGGCAGGCTAACTATGGCTACACCTTC. The chain joins TRBV5-1 to TRBJ1-2, with unresolved D. The germline V gene encodes CDR1 SGHRS and CDR2 YFSETQ. V lost 0 bases to trimming and J lost 0 bases, with 6 bases between them. The CDR3 consists of 14 residues.